The rows below give T cell receptor beta chains drawn from one sample of a study of blood T cell repertoires in COVID-19. The data were produced by immunoSEQ multiplex PCR, yet TCRdb's version contains in-frame clones alone and is incomplete. Seen here are fewer than 90,000 clones, over 65% observed once, and the top ten hold almost 50%. The sample was peripheral blood. These receptor sequences come from a human donor in a cohort sampled during active COVID-19. The CDR3 runs from the conserved cysteine through the conserved F or W. D genes are given only for firm matches. Clone size is stated in some rows and not others, as once, few, many or a class when expanded.

D	V	size	J	CDR3	DNA
-	TRBV12-2	-	TRBJ1-5	CASRCRVFVDQPQHF	TGTGCAAGTCGCTGCAGGGTTTTTGTTGATCAGCCCCAGCATTTT
-	TRBV7-9	-	TRBJ1-2	CASSLGGDSRGHNYGYTF	TGTGCCAGCAGCTTAGGGGGGGATTCGAGAGGTCATAACTATGGCTACACCTTC
TRBD2	TRBV7-9	once	TRBJ2-3	CASSLVAGGIDTQYF	TGTGCCAGCAGCTTAGTAGCGGGAGGGATAGATACGCAGTATTTT
-	TRBV4-3	-	TRBJ2-2	CASSIHAGNTGELFF	TGCGCCAGCAGCATTCATGCAGGGAACACCGGGGAGCTGTTTTTT
TRBD2	TRBV7-3	-	TRBJ2-1	CASSSGLAGVNEQFF	TGTGCCAGCAGCTCGGGACTAGCGGGAGTAAATGAGCAGTTCTTC
-	TRBV6-2/TRBV6-3	-	TRBJ1-2	CASSTPRDRTYTF	TGTGCCAGCAGTACCCCCCGAGACAGGACGTACACCTTC
TRBD1	TRBV14	-	TRBJ2-1	CASSQRTGGLFYNEQFF	TGTGCCAGCAGCCAGAGAACAGGGGGGTTATTTTACAATGAGCAGTTCTTC
TRBD1	TRBV7-2	-	TRBJ2-5	CASSLLGTGRETQYF	TGTGCCAGCAGCTTACTGGGGACAGGGCGAGAGACCCAGTACTTC
-	TRBV2	-	TRBJ2-1	CASSVRQRDTDEQFF	TGTGCCAGCAGTGTAAGGCAGCGGGACACGGATGAGCAGTTCTTC
-	TRBV10-3	-	TRBJ1-2	CAISESTNYGYTF	TGTGCCATCAGTGAGTCCACTAACTATGGCTACACCTTC
TRBD1	TRBV6-5	-	TRBJ2-4	CASSSGTADKNIQYF	TGTGCCAGCAGCTCCGGGACAGCCGACAAAAACATTCAGTACTTC